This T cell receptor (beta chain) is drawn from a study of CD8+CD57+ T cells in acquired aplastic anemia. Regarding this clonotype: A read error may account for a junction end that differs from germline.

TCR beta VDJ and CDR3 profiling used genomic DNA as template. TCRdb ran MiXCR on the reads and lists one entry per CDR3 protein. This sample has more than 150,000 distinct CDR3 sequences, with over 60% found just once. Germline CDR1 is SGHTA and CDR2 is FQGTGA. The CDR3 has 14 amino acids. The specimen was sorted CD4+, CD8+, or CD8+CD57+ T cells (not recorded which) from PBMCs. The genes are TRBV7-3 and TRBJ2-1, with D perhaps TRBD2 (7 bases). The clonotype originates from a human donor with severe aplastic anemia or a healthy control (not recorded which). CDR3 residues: CASSLRGGANEQFF. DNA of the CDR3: TGTGCTAGCAGCTTAAGGGGGGGGGCCAATGAGCAGTTCTTC.